This TCR beta chain was sequenced in a study of blood T cell repertoires in COVID-19. Study details: Two negative PCRs, clearance, or symptom resolution characterized the recovered Cohort 3 donors. PBMCs, B-cell-depleted T cells, or T cells were the source of the cDNA or gDNA that made up the material.

V dropped 8 bases and J dropped 4; count of bases not matched to a gene: 8. From germline, CDR1 is SGHTS and CDR2 YDEGEE. The CDR3 loop spans 13 amino acids. Per the authors' pipeline: Amplification from reference gene primers served as the basis for estimated nucleated cell counts. Produced via immunoSEQ multiplex PCR; TCRdb's table is partial and in-frame only. V, J and clone size derive from that table, while D and trimming were established from the DNA sequence. This sample yields a few hundred thousand clones, of which around 87% are seen a single time; less than 2.5% belongs to the top ten. This chain connects TRBV5-8 to TRBJ1-1; 7 bases match TRBD1. The sequencing input was PBMCs or T cells enriched from blood (not recorded which). The clonotype comes from a man aged 35 to 55 in a cohort exposed to, infected with or recovered from COVID-19 (not recorded which). The CDR3 here is CASPVQGFTEAFF. The CDR3 bases are TGTGCCAGTCCTGTACAGGGGTTCACTGAAGCTTTCTTT.